The rows below give T cell receptor beta chains drawn from one sample of a study of blood T cell repertoires in COVID-19. The protocol was immunoSEQ multiplex PCR, while the TCRdb copy is restricted to in-frame clones and leaves out a portion. This table has roughly 250,000 clones, more than 85% appearing once. The specimen was peripheral blood. Receptors were obtained from a person between 18 and 30 years old with COVID-19, enrolled during active disease. The CDR3 runs from the conserved cysteine through the conserved F or W. A D gene is named only where the DNA matches it firmly. Where a row states a size, it is once, few, many or the class of an expanded clone; other rows omit it.

NA,TRBJ2-5,NA,TRBV2,CASSRGVLAGGIETQYF,TGTGCCAGCAGCCGAGGTGTGCTAGCTGGTGGTATAGAGACCCAGTACTTC
NA,TRBJ2-1,NA,TRBV4-2,CASSDLSGAKREQFF,TGTGCCAGCAGCGATCTCTCAGGTGCAAAACGAGAGCAGTTCTTC
NA,TRBJ2-7,NA,TRBV7-2,CASSLSYLYEQYF,TGTGCCAGCAGCTTATCCTACCTATACGAGCAGTACTTC
TRBD1,TRBJ2-2,once,TRBV2,CASRARDRGPGELFF,TGTGCCAGCAGGGCCCGGGACAGGGGGCCCGGGGAGCTGTTTTTT
NA,TRBJ2-7,NA,TRBV27,CASSANRGGYEQYF,TGTGCCAGCAGTGCCAACAGGGGAGGCTACGAGCAGTACTTC
NA,TRBJ2-1,NA,TRBV4-3,CASSQLPQGSSYNEQFF,TGCGCCAGCAGCCAACTCCCCCAGGGGAGCTCCTACAATGAGCAGTTCTTC
NA,TRBJ2-1,NA,TRBV7-8,CASSPSRILWSYNEQFF,TGTGCCAGCAGCCCGTCTAGAATCCTGTGGTCCTACAATGAGCAGTTCTTC
NA,TRBJ1-2,NA,TRBV21-1,CASSKDYLFPSVVLYGYTF,TGTGCCAGCAGCAAAGACTATCTATTCCCCTCGGTCGTGCTCTATGGCTACACCTTC
TRBD2,TRBJ2-7,NA,TRBV12-3/TRBV12-4,CASQTSGWAKQYF,TGTGCCAGCCAGACTAGCGGGTGGGCTAAGCAGTACTTC
TRBD2,TRBJ2-1,once,TRBV4-1,CASSQDSGRGNEQFF,TGCGCCAGCAGCCAAGATTCCGGGAGGGGGAATGAGCAGTTCTTC
NA,TRBJ2-3,once,TRBV10-1,CASSDIEGDTPSTDTQYF,TGCGCCAGCAGTGACATTGAAGGCGACACCCCCTCCACAGATACGCAGTATTTT
NA,TRBJ2-7,NA,TRBV6-1,CASSDGGFGYEQYF,TGTGCCAGCAGTGACGGGGGTTTCGGATACGAGCAGTACTTC
NA,TRBJ1-6,NA,TRBV25-1,CASGHAKNRSSYNSPLHF,TGTGCCAGCGGCCACGCAAAGAACAGGAGCTCCTATAATTCACCCCTCCACTTT
NA,TRBJ1-4,NA,TRBV27,CAQEPRDTNEKLFF,TGTGCCCAGGAACCGCGGGATACTAATGAAAAACTGTTTTTT
NA,TRBJ2-2,NA,TRBV27,CASSLQGPGELFF,TGTGCCAGCAGTCTACAGGGACCCGGGGAGCTGTTTTTT
NA,TRBJ1-5,NA,TRBV21-1,CASSRDRRPWQPQHF,TGTGCCAGCAGCCGGGACAGGCGACCTTGGCAGCCCCAGCATTTT
NA,TRBJ2-6,NA,TRBV5-4,CASSLVTTGANVLTF,TGTGCCAGCAGCTTGGTAACTACTGGGGCCAACGTCCTGACTTTC
TRBD2,TRBJ2-3,once,TRBV11-2,CASSASGANSLYTQYF,TGTGCCAGCAGCGCTAGCGGGGCCAATTCTTTGTATACGCAGTATTTT
TRBD1,TRBJ2-3,once,TRBV6-6,CASSLDRGQDTQYF,TGTGCCAGCAGTCTCGACAGGGGGCAAGATACGCAGTATTTT
NA,TRBJ1-6,NA,TRBV5-4,CASRRGLLSPLHF,TGTGCCAGCAGGCGGGGCCTGTTATCACCCCTCCACTTT
TRBD2,TRBJ2-7,NA,TRBV27,CASSLGGDYYEQYF,TGTGCCAGCAGCCTAGGAGGGGACTACTACGAGCAGTACTTC
TRBD1,TRBJ2-1,NA,TRBV19,CASSMDRGDEQFF,TGTGCCAGTAGTATGGACAGGGGCGATGAGCAGTTCTTC
NA,TRBJ2-3,NA,TRBV12-5,CASGYSETDTQYF,TGTGCTAGTGGTTATAGCGAGACAGATACGCAGTATTTT
NA,TRBJ1-4,once,TRBV5-1,CASSPGAGEKLFF,TGCGCCAGCAGCCCCGGAGCTGGTGAAAAACTGTTTTTT
NA,TRBJ1-5,NA,TRBV15,CATSRDQGYNQPQHF,TGTGCCACCAGCAGAGATCAGGGGTACAATCAGCCCCAGCATTTT
NA,TRBJ2-3,NA,TRBV5-4,CASSFIRERTDTQYF,TGTGCCAGCAGCTTTATACGGGAGCGCACAGATACGCAGTATTTT
TRBD2,TRBJ2-7,NA,TRBV27,CASSFGTSGTYEQYF,TGTGCCAGCAGTTTCGGGACTAGCGGCACCTACGAGCAGTACTTC
NA,TRBJ2-2,NA,TRBV7-9,CASSPDTGELFF,TGTGCCAGCAGCCCAGATACCGGGGAGCTGTTTTTT
NA,TRBJ1-2,NA,TRBV10-2,CASSEAARGGRVDGYTF,TGCGCCAGCAGTGAAGCAGCACGAGGAGGCAGAGTCGATGGCTACACCTTC
NA,TRBJ1-5,NA,TRBV7-9,CASSRPKDLRNQPQHF,TGTGCCAGCAGCCGACCCAAGGACTTGCGGAATCAGCCCCAGCATTTT
TRBD2,TRBJ2-5,NA,TRBV11-2,CASSLGSGRASETQYF,TGTGCCAGCAGCTTGGGTAGCGGGAGGGCCTCAGAGACCCAGTACTTC
NA,TRBJ2-2,NA,TRBV6-1,CASSEAPGSGELFF,TGTGCCAGCAGTGAAGCGCCCGGGAGCGGGGAGCTGTTTTTT
TRBD2,TRBJ2-7,NA,TRBV7-9,CASSLAIPAGGTYEQYF,TGTGCCAGCAGCTTAGCGATCCCAGCGGGAGGGACCTACGAGCAGTACTTC
TRBD1,TRBJ1-5,NA,TRBV6-5,CASSYGTGGNQPQHF,TGTGCCAGCAGTTACGGGACAGGGGGCAATCAGCCCCAGCATTTT
TRBD1,TRBJ1-2,NA,TRBV7-9,CASSLDRQGRGYTF,TGTGCCAGCAGCTTAGACCGACAGGGTCGAGGCTACACCTTC
NA,TRBJ2-7,NA,TRBV11-2,CASSLGAGDEQYF,TGTGCCAGCAGCTTAGGGGCAGGGGACGAGCAGTACTTC
TRBD1,TRBJ2-3,NA,TRBV11-3,CVRTGKEDTQYF,TGTGTTCGGACAGGGAAGGAAGATACGCAGTATTTT
TRBD1,TRBJ1-4,NA,TRBV20-1,CSASVPGQGRPSEKLFF,TGCAGTGCTAGTGTCCCCGGACAGGGGCGCCCAAGTGAAAAACTGTTTTTT
NA,TRBJ2-6,NA,TRBV5-6,CASSLFVSNSGANVLTF,TGTGCCAGCAGCTTGTTCGTGAGCAACTCTGGGGCCAACGTCCTGACTTTC
NA,TRBJ1-2,NA,TRBV29-1,CSVESLGVDYGYTF,TGCAGCGTTGAAAGTCTAGGAGTCGATTATGGCTACACCTTC
NA,TRBJ2-3,once,TRBV27,CASSYAGPGVAQYF,TGTGCCAGCAGTTACGCGGGCCCCGGGGTGGCGCAGTATTTT
TRBD2,TRBJ2-3,NA,TRBV6-6,CASFPASGNTDTQYF,TGTGCCAGCTTCCCGGCAAGCGGGAACACAGATACGCAGTATTTT
NA,TRBJ2-7,NA,TRBV27,CATRSGHEQYF,TGTGCCACCCGAAGTGGGCACGAGCAGTACTTC
TRBD2,TRBJ2-2,NA,TRBV15,CATSLGLAGLNTGELFF,TGTGCCACCAGCCTAGGACTAGCGGGGTTGAACACCGGGGAGCTGTTTTTT